A single T cell receptor beta chain is shown here with its context. The sample originates from a study of blood T cell repertoires in COVID-19. Study in general: Samples of COVID-19 (acute and convalescent) were obtained from the United States, Italy and Spain. The cDNA or gDNA used as material had been derived from T cells, B-cell-depleted T cells, or PBMCs.

V was shortened by 7 bases and J by 6 bases, with 15 bases between the two germline ends. The CDR3 length is 13 residues. Germline lookup yields CDR1 LGHDT and CDR2 YNNKEL (reference sequence). Methods used by the authors: Amplification from reference gene primers served as the basis for estimated nucleated cell counts. Produced via immunoSEQ multiplex PCR; TCRdb's table is partial and in-frame only. D and trimming come from the DNA, and the V and J calls and clone size come from that table. The sample contains about 170,000 clones, approximately 86% of which appear only once. The material sequenced was peripheral blood. This receptor was obtained from a man aged 45-65 years with active or convalescent COVID-19. The chain has TRBV3-1 (or the pseudogene TRBV3-2) and TRBJ1-1; TRBD1 is a possible D gene (6 bases). CDR3 DNA sequence: TGTGCCAGCACCCCTACAGGGACCGCTGAAGCTTTCTTT. This gives the protein CASTPTGTAEAFF.